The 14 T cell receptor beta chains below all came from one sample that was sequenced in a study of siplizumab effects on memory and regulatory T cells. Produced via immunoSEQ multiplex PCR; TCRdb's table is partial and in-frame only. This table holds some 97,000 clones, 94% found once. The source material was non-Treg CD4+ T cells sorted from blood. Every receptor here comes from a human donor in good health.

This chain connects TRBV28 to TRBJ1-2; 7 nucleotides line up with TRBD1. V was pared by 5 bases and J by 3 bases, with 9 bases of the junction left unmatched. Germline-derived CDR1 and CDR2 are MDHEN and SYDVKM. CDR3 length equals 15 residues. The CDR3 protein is CASSRFTGVHYGYTF. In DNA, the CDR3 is TGTGCCAGCAGTCGATTTACAGGGGTCCACTATGGCTACACCTTC.

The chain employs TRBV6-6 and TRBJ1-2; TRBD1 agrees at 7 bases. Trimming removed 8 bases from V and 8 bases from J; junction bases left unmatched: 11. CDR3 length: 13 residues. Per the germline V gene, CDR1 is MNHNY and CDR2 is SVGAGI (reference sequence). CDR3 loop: CASRSGGIGGYTF. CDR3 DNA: TGTGCCAGCCGCTCAGGGGGAATCGGCGGCTACACCTTC.

The CDR3 sequence is CASRRELAGVNEQFF. CDR3 in DNA: TGTGCCAGCAGGAGGGAATTAGCGGGAGTCAATGAGCAGTTCTTC. This chain links TRBV2 with TRBJ2-1; 9 positions match TRBD2. The V gene's germline CDR1 is SNHLY and CDR2 FYNNEI. The CDR3 totals 15 residues. After removal of 6 bases from V and 6 bases from J, the junction contained 9 bases not matched to a gene.

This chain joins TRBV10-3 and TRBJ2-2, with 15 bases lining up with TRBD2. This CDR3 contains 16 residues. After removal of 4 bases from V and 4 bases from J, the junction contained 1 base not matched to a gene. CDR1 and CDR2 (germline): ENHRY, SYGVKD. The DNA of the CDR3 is TGTGCCATCAGTGGGACTAGCGGGAGGGGCACCGGGGAGCTGTTTTTT. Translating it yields CAISGTSGRGTGELFF.

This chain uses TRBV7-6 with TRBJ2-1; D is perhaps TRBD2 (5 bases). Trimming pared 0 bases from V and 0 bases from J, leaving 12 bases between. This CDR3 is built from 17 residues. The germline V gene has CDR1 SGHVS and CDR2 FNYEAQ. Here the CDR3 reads CASSLARRETSYNEQFF. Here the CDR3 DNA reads TGTGCCAGCAGCTTAGCGCGTCGGGAAACCTCCTACAATGAGCAGTTCTTC.

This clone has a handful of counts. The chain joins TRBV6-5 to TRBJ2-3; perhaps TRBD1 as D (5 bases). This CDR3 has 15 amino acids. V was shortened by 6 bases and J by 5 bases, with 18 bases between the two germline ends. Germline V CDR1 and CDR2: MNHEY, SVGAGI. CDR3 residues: CASRAGKVRGDTQYF. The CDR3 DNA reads TGTGCCAGCAGGGCAGGGAAGGTTAGGGGAGATACGCAGTATTTT.

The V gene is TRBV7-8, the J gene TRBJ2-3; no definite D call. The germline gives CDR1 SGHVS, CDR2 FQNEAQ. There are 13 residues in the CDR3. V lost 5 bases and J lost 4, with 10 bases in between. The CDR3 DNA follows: TGTGCCAGCAGCCTCAGTTGGGCAGATACGCAGTATTTT. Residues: CASSLSWADTQYF. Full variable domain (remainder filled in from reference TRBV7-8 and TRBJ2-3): GAGVSQSPRYKVAKRGQDVALRCDPISGHVSLFWYQQALGQGPEFLTYFQNEAQLDKSGLPSDRFFAERPEGSVSTLKIQRTQQEDSAVYLCASSLSWADTQYFGPGTRLTVL.

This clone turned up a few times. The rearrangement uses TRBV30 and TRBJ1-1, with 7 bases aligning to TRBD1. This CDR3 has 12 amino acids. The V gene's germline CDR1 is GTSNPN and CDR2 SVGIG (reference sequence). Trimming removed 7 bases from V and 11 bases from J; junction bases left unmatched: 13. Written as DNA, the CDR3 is TGTGCCTTCGATGAGGGGGCTGGAGGGGCTTTCTTT. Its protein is CAFDEGAGGAFF.

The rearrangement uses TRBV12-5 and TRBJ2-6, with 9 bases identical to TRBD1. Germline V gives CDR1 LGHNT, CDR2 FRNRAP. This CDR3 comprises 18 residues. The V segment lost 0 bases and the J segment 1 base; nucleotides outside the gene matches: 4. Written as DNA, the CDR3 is TGTGCTAGTGGTTTGGTCTTGGGACAGGGATCTGGGGCCAACGTCCTGACTTTC. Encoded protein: CASGLVLGQGSGANVLTF.

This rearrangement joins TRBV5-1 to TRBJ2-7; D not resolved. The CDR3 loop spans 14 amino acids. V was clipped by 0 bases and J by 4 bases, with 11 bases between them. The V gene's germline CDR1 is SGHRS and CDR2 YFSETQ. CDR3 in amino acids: CASSLEGFVYEQYF. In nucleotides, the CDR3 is TGCGCCAGCAGCTTGGAAGGGTTTGTATACGAGCAGTACTTC.

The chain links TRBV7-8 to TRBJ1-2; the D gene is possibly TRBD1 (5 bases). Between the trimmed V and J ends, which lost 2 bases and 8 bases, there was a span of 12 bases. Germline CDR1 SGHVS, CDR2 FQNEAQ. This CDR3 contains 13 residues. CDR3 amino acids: CASSLRGSWGYTF. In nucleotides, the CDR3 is TGTGCCAGCAGCTTAAGGGGTTCATGGGGCTACACCTTC.

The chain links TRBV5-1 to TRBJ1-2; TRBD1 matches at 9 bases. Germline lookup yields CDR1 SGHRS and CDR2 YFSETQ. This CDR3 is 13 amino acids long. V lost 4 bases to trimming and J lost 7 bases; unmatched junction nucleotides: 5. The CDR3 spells CASSPGQGPGYTF. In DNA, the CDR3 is TGCGCCAGCAGCCCCGGACAGGGGCCTGGCTACACCTTC.

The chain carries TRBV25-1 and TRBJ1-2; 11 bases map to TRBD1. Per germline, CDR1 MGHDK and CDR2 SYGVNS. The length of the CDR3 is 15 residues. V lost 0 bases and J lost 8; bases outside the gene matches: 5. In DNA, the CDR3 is TGTGCCAGCAGTGAATACAGGACAGGGGGCGAGGGCTACACCTTC. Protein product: CASSEYRTGGEGYTF.

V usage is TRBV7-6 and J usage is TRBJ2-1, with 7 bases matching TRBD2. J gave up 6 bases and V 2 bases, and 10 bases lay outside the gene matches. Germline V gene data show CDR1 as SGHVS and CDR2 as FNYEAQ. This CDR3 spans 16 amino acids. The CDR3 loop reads CASSLFGGSRVNEQFF. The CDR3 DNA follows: TGTGCCAGCAGCTTATTCGGCGGGAGTAGGGTCAATGAGCAGTTCTTC.